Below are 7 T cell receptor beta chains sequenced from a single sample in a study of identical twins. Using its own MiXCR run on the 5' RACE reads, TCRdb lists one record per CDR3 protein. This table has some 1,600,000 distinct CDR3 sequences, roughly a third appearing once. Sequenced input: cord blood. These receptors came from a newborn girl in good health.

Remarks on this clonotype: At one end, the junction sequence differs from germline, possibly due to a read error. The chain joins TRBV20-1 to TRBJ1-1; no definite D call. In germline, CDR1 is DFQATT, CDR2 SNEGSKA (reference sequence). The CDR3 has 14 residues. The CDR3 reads CSAQRAGRSTETFF. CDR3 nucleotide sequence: TGCAGTGCCCAGAGAGCGGGTCGGAGCACTGAAACTTTCTTT.

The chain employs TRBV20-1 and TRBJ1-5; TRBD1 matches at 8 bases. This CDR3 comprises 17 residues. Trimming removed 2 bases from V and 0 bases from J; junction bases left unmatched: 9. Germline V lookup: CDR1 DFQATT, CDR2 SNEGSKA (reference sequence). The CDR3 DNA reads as TGCAGTGCTAGAACGACAGGGGAATTGTATAGCAATCAGCCCCAGCATTTT. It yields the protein CSARTTGELYSNQPQHF.

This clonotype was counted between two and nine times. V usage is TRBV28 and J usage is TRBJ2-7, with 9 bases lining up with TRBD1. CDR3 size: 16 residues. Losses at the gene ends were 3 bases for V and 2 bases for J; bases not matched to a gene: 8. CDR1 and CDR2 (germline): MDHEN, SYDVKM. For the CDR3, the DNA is TGTGCCAGCAGTTTGCAGCCGGGACAGGGCCCCTACGAGCAGTACTTC. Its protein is CASSLQPGQGPYEQYF.

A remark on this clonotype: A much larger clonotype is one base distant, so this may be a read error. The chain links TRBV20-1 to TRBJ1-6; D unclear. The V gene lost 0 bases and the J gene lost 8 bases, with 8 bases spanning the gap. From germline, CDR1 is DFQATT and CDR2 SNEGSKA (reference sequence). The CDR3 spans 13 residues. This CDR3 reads CSARDLGDSPLHF. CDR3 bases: TGCAGTGCTAGAGATCTCGGAGATTCACCCCTCCACTTT.

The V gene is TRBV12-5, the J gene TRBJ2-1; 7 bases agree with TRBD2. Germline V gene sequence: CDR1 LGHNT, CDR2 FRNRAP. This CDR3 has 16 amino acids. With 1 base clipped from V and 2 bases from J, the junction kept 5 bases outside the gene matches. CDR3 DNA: TGTGCTAGTGGTTTGGCGGCTAGCGGTCCCTACAATGAGCAGTTCTTC. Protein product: CASGLAASGPYNEQFF.

The CDR3 sequence is CASSPRGTHNEQFF. The CDR3 nucleotides read TGTGCCAGCAGCCCACGGGGGACCCACAATGAGCAGTTCTTC. V is TRBV5-5 and J is TRBJ2-1; a weak D match, TRBD2 (6 bases). The germline gives CDR1 SGHKS, CDR2 YYEKEE (reference sequence). The CDR3 has 14 residues. V was shortened by 4 bases and J by 5 bases, with 13 bases between the two germline ends.

Written as DNA, the CDR3 is TGTGCCAGCAGCGCTGGGACTAGCGGGGGAGCCTACAATGAGCAGTACTTC. It translates to CASSAGTSGGAYNEQYF. The chain uses TRBV9 and TRBJ2-5; 14 nucleotides match TRBD2. CDR3 length equals 17 residues. Germline assignment: CDR1 SGDLS and CDR2 YYNGEE. V lost 3 bases to trimming and J lost 11 bases; unmatched junction nucleotides: 15.